These T cell receptor beta chains were read from a single sample in a study of breast tumors, draining lymph nodes, adjacent tissues. Using its own MiXCR run on the multiplex PCR reads, TCRdb lists one record per CDR3 protein. Seen here are tens of thousands of distinct CDR3 sequences, 60% to 70% observed once, and the top ten hold over 15%. The sample consisted of breast tumor tissue. The receptors stem from a female donor with breast cancer. Some clones in this sample may be carry-over from other donors' samples. Each CDR3 is given with its conserved first and last residue.

>TRBV5-1|TRBJ2-7|15
CASSPYGLAGYEQYF
>TRBV10-3|TRBJ1-3|14
CAISTGGTGNTIYF
>TRBV6-2/TRBV6-3|TRBJ1-2|15
CASSHGGSGAQGYTF
>TRBV20-1|TRBJ2-7|13
CSARGSGPYEQYF
>TRBV5-1|TRBJ1-2|14
CASSNNRGQEGYTF
>TRBV7-7|TRBJ2-2|14
CASRDRTNTGELFF
>TRBV5-8|TRBJ2-7|16
CASSPEVGTASYEQYF
>TRBV14|TRBJ2-7|15
CASSSLSGANYEQYF
>TRBV7-9|TRBJ2-3|13
CASSLAGSDTQYF
>TRBV6-6|TRBJ1-2|12
CASRGGAEGYTF
>TRBV30|TRBJ1-2|13
CAWRTGRNYGYTF
>TRBV7-8|TRBJ2-2|14
CASSETANTGELFF
>TRBV5-6|TRBJ1-6|16
CASSLGTGGNNSPLHF
>TRBV5-1|TRBJ2-3|15
CASSPPRGATDTQYF
>TRBV20-1|TRBJ2-1|15
CSAMVLARSYNEQFF
>TRBV9|TRBJ1-4|14
CASSVGQGSEKLFF
>TRBV27|TRBJ2-5|14
CASSLLGFQETQYF
>TRBV6-2/TRBV6-3|TRBJ2-1|16
CASSYSPGFTYNEQFF
>TRBV29-1|TRBJ1-4|14
CSVAPGGKGEKLFF